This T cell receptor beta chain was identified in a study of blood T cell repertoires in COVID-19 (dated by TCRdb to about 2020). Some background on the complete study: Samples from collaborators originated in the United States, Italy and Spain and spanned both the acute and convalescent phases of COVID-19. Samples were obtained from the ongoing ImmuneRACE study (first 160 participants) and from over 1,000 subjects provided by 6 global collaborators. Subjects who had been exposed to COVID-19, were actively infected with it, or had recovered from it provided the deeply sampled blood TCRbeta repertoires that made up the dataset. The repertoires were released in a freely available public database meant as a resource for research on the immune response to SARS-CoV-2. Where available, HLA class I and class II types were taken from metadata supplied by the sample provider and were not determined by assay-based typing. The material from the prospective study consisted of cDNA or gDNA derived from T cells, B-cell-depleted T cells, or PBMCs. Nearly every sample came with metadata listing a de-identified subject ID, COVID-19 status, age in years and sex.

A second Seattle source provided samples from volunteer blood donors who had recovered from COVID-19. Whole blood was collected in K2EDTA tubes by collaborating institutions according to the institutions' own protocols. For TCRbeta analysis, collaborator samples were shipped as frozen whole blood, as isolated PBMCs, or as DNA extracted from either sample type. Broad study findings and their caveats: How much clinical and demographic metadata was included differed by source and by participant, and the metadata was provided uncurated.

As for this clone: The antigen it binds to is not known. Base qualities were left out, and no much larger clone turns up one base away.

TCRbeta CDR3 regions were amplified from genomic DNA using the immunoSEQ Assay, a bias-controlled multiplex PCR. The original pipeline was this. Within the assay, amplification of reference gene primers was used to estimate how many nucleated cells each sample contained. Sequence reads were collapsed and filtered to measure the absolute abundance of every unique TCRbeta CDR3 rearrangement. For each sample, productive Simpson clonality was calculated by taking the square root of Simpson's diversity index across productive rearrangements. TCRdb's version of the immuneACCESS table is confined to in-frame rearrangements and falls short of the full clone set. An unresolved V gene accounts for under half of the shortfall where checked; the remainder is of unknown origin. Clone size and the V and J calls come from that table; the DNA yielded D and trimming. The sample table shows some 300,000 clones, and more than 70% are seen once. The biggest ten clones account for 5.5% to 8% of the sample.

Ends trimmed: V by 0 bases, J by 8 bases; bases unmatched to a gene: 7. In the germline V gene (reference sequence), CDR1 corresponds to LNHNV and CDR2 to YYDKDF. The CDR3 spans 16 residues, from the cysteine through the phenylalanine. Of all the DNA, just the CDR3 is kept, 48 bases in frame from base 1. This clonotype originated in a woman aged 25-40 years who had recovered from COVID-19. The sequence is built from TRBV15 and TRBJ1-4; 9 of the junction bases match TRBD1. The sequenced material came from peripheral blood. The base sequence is TGTGCCACCAGCAGAGACACCGGGACAGGGTCAGAAAAACTGTTTTTT. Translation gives CATSRDTGTGSEKLFF.